This T cell receptor beta chain came from a study of kidney transplant recipient with SARS-CoV-2 infection. Many counts were recorded for this clonotype. Germline loops: CDR1 MNHEY, CDR2 SVGAGI. The CDR3 length is 14 residues. V shed 5 bases and J shed 5 bases, with 15 bases lying between them. Using its own MiXCR run on the reads, TCRdb lists one record per CDR3 protein. The sample contains fewer than 250,000 distinct CDR3 sequences, 29% of which appear only once. This chain joins TRBV6-5 and TRBJ1-1; D unresolved. The TCR comes from a male patient younger than 45 who had COVID-19 and was a kidney transplant recipient. Some T cells may trace back to the graft donor. Material: a blood sample, obtained at baseline and on day 111 from a kidney transplant recipient. The CDR3 here is CASSEKEDLTEAFF. CDR3 sequence (DNA): TGTGCCAGCAGTGAAAAGGAGGACTTGACTGAAGCTTTCTTT.